In this sample, the clone carrying this TCR beta chain turned up many times. This sample is part of a study of early T cells in non-severe SARS-CoV-2 infection. Individual cDNA molecules received unique molecular identifiers during library preparation. One entry per CDR3 protein, called by TCRdb with MiXCR from the 5' RACE reads. The sample has about 40,000 distinct CDR3 sequences; roughly 5% are singletons. V was clipped by 3 bases and J by 5 bases; unmatched bases: 4. The CDR3 runs to 15 residues. Germline loops: CDR1 SGHTA, CDR2 FQGNSA. The chain uses TRBV7-2 and TRBJ1-6, with 7 bases identical to TRBD1. This TCR derives from an adult who was a healthcare worker with PCR-confirmed SARS-CoV-2 infection or an uninfected control (not recorded which). Sequencing was done on a sample of whole blood. In DNA form, the CDR3 reads TGTGCCAGCAGCTTCGGAGACAGGGATAATTCACCCCTCCACTTT. The encoded protein is CASSFGDRDNSPLHF.